Included here is one TCR beta chain sequence, with context. This CDR3 region has 15 residues. Germline V gives CDR1 LGHDT, CDR2 YNNKEL (reference sequence). The junction had 11 bases not matched to a gene; V was cut back by 3 bases and J by 10 bases. This entry belongs to a study of blood T cell repertoires in COVID-19. Study at large: The cDNA or gDNA used as material had been derived from T cells, B-cell-depleted T cells, or PBMCs.

In the original processing: Reference gene primers were amplified, and this amplification served to estimate nucleated cell counts. The table came from immunoSEQ multiplex PCR; TCRdb's copy has only in-frame clones and leaves some out. The V and J calls and clone size are taken from that table; D and trimming were inferred from the DNA. The table includes 200,000 to 250,000 clones, 70% to 85% detected once. The rearrangement uses TRBV3-1 (or the pseudogene TRBV3-2) and TRBJ1-4; 7 nucleotides line up with TRBD1. The receptor was isolated from a woman of 80 years or more with active or convalescent COVID-19. The sequenced material came from peripheral blood. The DNA for the CDR3 is TGTGCCAGCAGCCAGGGTACAGGGGTAGGTGGAAAACTGTTTTTT. Its protein product is CASSQGTGVGGKLFF.